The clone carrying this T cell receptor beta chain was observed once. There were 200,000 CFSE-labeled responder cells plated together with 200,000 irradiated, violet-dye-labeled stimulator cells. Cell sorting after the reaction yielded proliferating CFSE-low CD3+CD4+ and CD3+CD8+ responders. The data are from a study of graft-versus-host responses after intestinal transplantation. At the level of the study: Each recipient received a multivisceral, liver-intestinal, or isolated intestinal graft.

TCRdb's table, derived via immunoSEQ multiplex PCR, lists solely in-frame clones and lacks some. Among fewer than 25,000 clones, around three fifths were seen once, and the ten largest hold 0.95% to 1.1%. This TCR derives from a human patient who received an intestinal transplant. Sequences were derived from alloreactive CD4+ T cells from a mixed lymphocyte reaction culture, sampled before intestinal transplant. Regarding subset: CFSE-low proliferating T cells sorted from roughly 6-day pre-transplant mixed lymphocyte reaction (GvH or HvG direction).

The CDR3 spells CASRFSDNSYEQYF. CDR3 nucleotide sequence: TGTGCCAGCAGGTTTAGTGACAACTCCTACGAGCAGTACTTC. V usage is TRBV28 and J usage is TRBJ2-7; unclear D gene. V lost 6 bases and J lost 0, with 12 bases in between. CDR1 MDHEN and CDR2 SYDVKM come from the germline V gene. The CDR3 runs 14 residues.